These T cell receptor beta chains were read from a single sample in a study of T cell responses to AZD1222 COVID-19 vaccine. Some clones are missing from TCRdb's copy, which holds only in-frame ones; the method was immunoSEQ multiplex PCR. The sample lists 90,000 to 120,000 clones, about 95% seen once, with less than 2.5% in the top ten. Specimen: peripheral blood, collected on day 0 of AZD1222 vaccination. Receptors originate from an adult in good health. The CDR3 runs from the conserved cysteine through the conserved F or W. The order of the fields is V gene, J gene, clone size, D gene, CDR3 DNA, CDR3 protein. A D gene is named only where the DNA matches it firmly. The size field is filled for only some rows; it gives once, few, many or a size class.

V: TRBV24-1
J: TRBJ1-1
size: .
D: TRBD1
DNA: TGTGCCACCAGTGGCCTAGGAACGACAGGGGAAGCTTTCTTT
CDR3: CATSGLGTTGEAFF

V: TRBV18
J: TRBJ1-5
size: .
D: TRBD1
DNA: TGTGCCAGCTCACCGCAAACAGGGGACGATCAGCCCCAGCATTTT
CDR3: CASSPQTGDDQPQHF

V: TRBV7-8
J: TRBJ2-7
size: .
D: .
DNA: TGTGCCAGCAGCGCCAGACAGTACAATTCCTACGAGCAGTACTTC
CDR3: CASSARQYNSYEQYF

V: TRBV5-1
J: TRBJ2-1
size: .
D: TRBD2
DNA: TGCGCCAGCAGCGTCCTATCTAGCGGGAGTACGTACAATGAGCAGTTCTTC
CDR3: CASSVLSSGSTYNEQFF

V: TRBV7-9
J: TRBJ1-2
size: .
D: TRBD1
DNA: TGTGCCAGCAGCTTAGCGGCGGGACAGGGTCTTGGCTACACCTTC
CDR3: CASSLAAGQGLGYTF

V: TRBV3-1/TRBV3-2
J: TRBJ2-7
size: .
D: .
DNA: TGTGCCAGCAGCCTCCTCAGTCCCCGTGGGTACGAGCAGTACTTC
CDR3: CASSLLSPRGYEQYF

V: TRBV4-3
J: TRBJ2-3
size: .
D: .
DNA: TGCGCCAGCAGCCAAGACAGGGGAACAGATACGCAGTATTTT
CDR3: CASSQDRGTDTQYF

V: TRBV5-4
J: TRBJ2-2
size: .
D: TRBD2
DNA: TGTGCCAGCAGCTCCAGACTAGCGGGAGGACTCACCGGGGAGCTGTTTTTT
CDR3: CASSSRLAGGLTGELFF

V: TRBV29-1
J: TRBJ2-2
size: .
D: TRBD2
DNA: TGCAGCGTCCGGACTAGCGGAAACACCGGGGAGCTGTTTTTT
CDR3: CSVRTSGNTGELFF

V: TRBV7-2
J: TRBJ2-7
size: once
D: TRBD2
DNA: TGTGCCAGCAGCTCCATGACTAGCGGGAGTGGGTACGAGCAGTACTTC
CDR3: CASSSMTSGSGYEQYF

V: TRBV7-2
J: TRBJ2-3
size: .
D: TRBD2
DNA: TGTGCCAGCAGCTTAGGCCGGACTAGCGGGGGATCAGATACGCAGTATTTT
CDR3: CASSLGRTSGGSDTQYF

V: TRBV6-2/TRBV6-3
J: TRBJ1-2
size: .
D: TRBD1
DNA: TGTGCCAGCAGCGACAGGGAGAACTATGGCTACACCTTC
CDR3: CASSDRENYGYTF

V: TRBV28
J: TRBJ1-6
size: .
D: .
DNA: TGTGCCAGCAGTTTGGGGGCACGTAATTCACCCCTCCACTTT
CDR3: CASSLGARNSPLHF

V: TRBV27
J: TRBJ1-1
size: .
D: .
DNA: TGTGCCAGCAGCGTAGGGGGGGTTGGGGCTTTCTTT
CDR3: CASSVGGVGAFF

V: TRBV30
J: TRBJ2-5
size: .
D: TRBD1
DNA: TGTGCCATTGACAGGGATCAAGAGACCCAGTACTTC
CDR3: CAIDRDQETQYF